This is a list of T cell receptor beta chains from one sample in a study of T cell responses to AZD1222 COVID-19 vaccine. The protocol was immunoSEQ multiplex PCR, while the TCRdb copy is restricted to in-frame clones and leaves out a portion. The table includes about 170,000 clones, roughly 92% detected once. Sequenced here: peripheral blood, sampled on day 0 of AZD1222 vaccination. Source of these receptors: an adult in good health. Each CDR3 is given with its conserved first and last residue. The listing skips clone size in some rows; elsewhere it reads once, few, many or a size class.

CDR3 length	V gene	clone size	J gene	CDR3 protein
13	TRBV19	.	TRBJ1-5	CASSPGTLQPQHF
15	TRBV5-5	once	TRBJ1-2	CASSRWDRGGYGYTF
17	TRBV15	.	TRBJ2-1	CATSRDWGTGVHNEQFF
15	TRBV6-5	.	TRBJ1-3	CASSFGGYSGNTIYF
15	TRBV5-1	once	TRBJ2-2	CASSLRTGDTGELFF
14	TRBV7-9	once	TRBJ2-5	CASSSSGASETQYF
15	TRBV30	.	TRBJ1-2	CAWTHRRSSNYGYTF
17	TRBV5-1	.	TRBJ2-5	CASSLGLAGVRQETQYF
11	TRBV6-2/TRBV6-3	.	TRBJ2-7	CASSWTAEQYF
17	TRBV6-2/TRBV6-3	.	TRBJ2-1	CASSYSRLAGSYNEQFF
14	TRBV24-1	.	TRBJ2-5	CATSDPERGETQYF
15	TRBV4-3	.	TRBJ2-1	CASSPGLVTYNEQFF
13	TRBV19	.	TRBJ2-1	CASSIPYRNEQFF
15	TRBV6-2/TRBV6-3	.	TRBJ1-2	CASSLPRTGAYGYTF
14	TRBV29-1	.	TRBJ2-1	CSVDPGLAYNEQFF
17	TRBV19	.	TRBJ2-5	CASSIDPPGQGQETQYF
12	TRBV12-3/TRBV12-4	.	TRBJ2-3	CASTQTSFEQYF
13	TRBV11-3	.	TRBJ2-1	CASSLYSYHEQFF
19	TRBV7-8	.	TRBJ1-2	CASSSMLGFPRRANYGYTF
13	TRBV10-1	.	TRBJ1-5	CASSASGDQPQHF
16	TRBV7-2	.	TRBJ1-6	CASSPPGQSFYSPLHF
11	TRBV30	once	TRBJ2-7	CAWSLSYEQYF
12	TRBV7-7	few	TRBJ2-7	CASSLAREEQYF
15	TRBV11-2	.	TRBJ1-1	CASSLATGRHAEAFF
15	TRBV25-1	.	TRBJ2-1	CASSVRGIFYNEQFF
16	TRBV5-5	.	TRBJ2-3	CASSLTFTLGADTQYF
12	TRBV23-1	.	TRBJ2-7	CASRGTVLGQYF
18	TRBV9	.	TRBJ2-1	CASSTGLAGPSSYNEQFF
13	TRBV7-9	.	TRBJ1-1	CASSRPQNTEAFF
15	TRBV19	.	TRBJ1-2	CASSIVRTSAGGYTF
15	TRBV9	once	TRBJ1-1	CASSAGGREGSEAFF